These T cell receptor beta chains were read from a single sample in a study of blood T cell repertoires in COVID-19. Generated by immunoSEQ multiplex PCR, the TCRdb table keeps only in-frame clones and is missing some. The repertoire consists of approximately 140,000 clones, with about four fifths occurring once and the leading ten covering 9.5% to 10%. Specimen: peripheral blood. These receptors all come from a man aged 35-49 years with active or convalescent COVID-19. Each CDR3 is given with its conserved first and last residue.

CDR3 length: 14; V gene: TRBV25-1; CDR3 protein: CASSGGGLGETQYF
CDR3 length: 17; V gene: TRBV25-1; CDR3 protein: CASSSSRTDRGHQPQHF
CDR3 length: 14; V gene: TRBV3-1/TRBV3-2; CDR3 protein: CASSPRTATYEQYF
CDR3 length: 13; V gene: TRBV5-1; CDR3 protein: CASSLTTDYGYTF
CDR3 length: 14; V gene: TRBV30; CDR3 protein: CAWSRGQGNQPQHF
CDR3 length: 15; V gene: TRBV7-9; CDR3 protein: CASSQGQASMDTQYF
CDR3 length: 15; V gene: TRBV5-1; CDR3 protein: CASSLAPQGSDEQFF
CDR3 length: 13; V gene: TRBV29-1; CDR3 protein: CSVWGQGNYGYTF
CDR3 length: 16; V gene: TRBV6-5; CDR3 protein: CASSYSPSGSTDTQYF
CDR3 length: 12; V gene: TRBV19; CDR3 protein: CASSRSAGELFF
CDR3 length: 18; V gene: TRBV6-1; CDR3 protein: CASSEAFNRGLVYQPQHF
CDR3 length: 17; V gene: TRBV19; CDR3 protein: CASSIDRERGVSNEQFF
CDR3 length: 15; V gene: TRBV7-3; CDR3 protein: CASSKSPNFQETQYF
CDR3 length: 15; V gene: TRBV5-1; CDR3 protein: CASSLARTGWNEQFF
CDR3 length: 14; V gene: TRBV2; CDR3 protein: CASARDRGLTEAFF
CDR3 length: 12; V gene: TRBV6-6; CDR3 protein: CASSGGTYEQYF
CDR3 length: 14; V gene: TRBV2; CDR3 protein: CASVGAPGNQPQHF
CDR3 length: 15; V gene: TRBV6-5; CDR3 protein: CASTGSPTVNQPQHF
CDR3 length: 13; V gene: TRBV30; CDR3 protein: CAWSVPSSQPQHF
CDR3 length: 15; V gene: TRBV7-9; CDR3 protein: CASSLAPGAYNEQFF
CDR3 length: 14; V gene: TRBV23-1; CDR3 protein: CATFLGPSTDTQYF
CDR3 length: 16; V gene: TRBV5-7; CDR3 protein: CASSRFTGTEVHEQYF
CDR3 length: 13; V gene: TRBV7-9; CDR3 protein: CASSFGPQGRQYF
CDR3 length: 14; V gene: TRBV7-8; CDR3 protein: CASSFAGVIDEQYF
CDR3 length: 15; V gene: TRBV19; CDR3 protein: CASSISRTLSYEQYF
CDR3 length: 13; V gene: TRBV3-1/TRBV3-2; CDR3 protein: CASSRLPSTEAFF
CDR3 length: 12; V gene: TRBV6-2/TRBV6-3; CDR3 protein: CASSYTNYEQYF
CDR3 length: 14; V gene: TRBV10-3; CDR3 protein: CAIGVRANTGELFF
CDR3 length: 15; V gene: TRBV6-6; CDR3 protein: CASTLTSGNYYEQYF
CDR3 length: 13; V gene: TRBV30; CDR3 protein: CAWSVGAGNTIYF
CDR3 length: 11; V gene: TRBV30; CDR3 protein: CAWTGDEKLFF